This entry features one T cell receptor (beta chain) sequence. The data originate from a study of blood T cell repertoires in COVID-19. At the level of the study: Donors in the United States, Italy and Spain gave samples during acute or convalescent COVID-19.

The germline CDR1 and CDR2 sequences are MNHNY and SVGAGI (reference sequence). This CDR3 is built from 14 residues. The J segment lost 5 bases and the V segment lost 6 bases, leaving 3 bases of the junction unmatched. Here immunoSEQ multiplex PCR was the method, and the copy in TCRdb shows in-frame clones only, minus some. Among under 150,000 clones listed, 79% were seen once. The genes are TRBV6-6 and TRBJ1-6; 8 nucleotides line up with TRBD1. Sequencing used peripheral blood. The receptor was derived from a woman older than 75 with acute or convalescent COVID-19. CDR3 sequence: CASSVTGDNSPLHF. CDR3 nucleotide sequence: TGTGCCAGCAGCGTGACAGGGGATAATTCACCCCTCCACTTT.